Each of the 18 T cell receptor beta chains below was sequenced from the same sample in a study of blood T cells in healthy people across ages. Then a second PCR, running roughly 7 to 11 cycles, was carried out with a sample-barcoded 5' primer and a J-beta primer mix. MiXCR, applied by TCRdb to the 5' RACE reads, yields one record per CDR3 protein. The table has about 800,000 distinct CDR3 sequences, around 25% seen once. These data also featured in a second study, about T cells of mothers and their children.

The material sequenced was blood. These receptors were collected from a boy between 10 and 17 years old in good health.

This clonotype was detected only once. The chain joins TRBV13 to TRBJ2-3; 11 bases fit TRBD2. The CDR3 has 16 amino acids. The germline gives CDR1 PRHDT, CDR2 FYEKMQ (reference sequence). Trimming cost V 2 bases and J 3 bases; bases outside gene matches: 4. CDR3 nucleotide sequence: TGTGCCAGCAGCTTATTTGCTAGCGGGAGGACAGATACGCAGTATTTT. Translation: CASSLFASGRTDTQYF.

This chain joins TRBV9 and TRBJ2-7, with 9 nucleotides matching TRBD1. The V gene's germline CDR1 is SGDLS and CDR2 YYNGEE. The CDR3 contains 14 residues. J gave up 4 bases and V 1 base, and 3 bases lay outside the gene matches. The CDR3 region has the DNA TGTGCCAGCAGCGTAAGGGACAGGGAATACGAGCAGTACTTC. It yields the protein CASSVRDREYEQYF.

The chain carries TRBV30 and TRBJ1-4; possible D gene TRBD1, 5 bases. V lost 2 bases, J lost 7 bases, and 17 bases lay in between. Germline V gene data show CDR1 as GTSNPN and CDR2 as SVGIG (reference sequence). The CDR3 extends over 15 amino acids. The CDR3 DNA is TGTGCCTGGAGTACGCCGACAGCGGCCGGTGAAAAACTGTTTTTT. This encodes CAWSTPTAAGEKLFF.

This chain uses TRBV7-2 with TRBJ1-2, with a tentative D call TRBD1 (6 bases). The CDR3 loop spans 15 amino acids. CDR1 SGHTA and CDR2 FQGNSA come from the germline V gene. Trimming took 5 bases from V and 5 from J, leaving 18 bases between them. CDR3 bases: TGTGCCAGCAGCCCCCGGTCAGGGGCGGGATATGGCTACACCTTC. Protein: CASSPRSGAGYGYTF.

This clonotype turned up a few times. The V call is TRBV20-1, the J call TRBJ1-4; D gene unclear. The CDR3 length is 12 residues. CDR1 is DFQATT and CDR2 is SNEGSKA in the germline V gene (reference sequence). V was shortened by 8 bases and J by 10 bases, with 17 bases between the two germline ends. CDR3 bases: TGCAGTCACGCGGGTCAAATGGGAAAACTGTTTTTT. It yields the protein CSHAGQMGKLFF.

This chain connects TRBV29-1 to TRBJ2-7; D unclear. The length of the CDR3 is 13 residues. V gave up 0 bases and J gave up 3 bases, with 9 bases separating them. The germline CDR1 and CDR2 sequences are SQVTM and ANQGSEA. The DNA for the CDR3 is TGCAGCGTTGAAGATACTCCGGGCTACGAGCAGTACTTC. This sequence encodes CSVEDTPGYEQYF.

The chain combines TRBV19 with TRBJ1-2; D may be TRBD1 (5 bases). The V and J ends lost 3 bases and 6 bases respectively, with 11 bases between them. The CDR3 contains 13 residues. Germline V gene data show CDR1 as LNHDA and CDR2 as SQIVND (reference sequence). The CDR3 loop is CASSMGGSNGYTF. The CDR3 coding sequence is TGTGCCAGTAGTATGGGGGGAAGTAATGGCTACACCTTC.

Of note for this clonotype: The CDR3 carries no conserved terminal phenylalanine or tryptophan, so it likely arises from a read error. The gene calls are TRBV7-2 and TRBJ2-4, with D possibly TRBD1 on 6 matching bases. Germline CDR1 is SGHTA and CDR2 is FQGNSA. The CDR3 runs to 15 residues. The V gene lost 2 bases and the J gene lost 4 bases, with 12 bases spanning the gap. The CDR3 DNA is TGTGCCAGCAGCTTAACAGGGATAGTGAAAAACATTCAGTACCTC. Its translation is CASSLTGIVKNIQYL.

J is TRBJ2-4 and V is TRBV14; TRBD1 matches 10 bases. V lost 8 bases to trimming and J lost 4 bases; unmatched junction nucleotides: 8. The germline V gene has CDR1 SGHDN and CDR2 FVKESK. CDR3 length equals 15 residues. The CDR3 protein is CASAQTGGGKNIQYF. DNA of the CDR3: TGTGCCAGCGCTCAGACAGGGGGCGGTAAAAACATTCAGTACTTC.

This clonotype was picked up a small number of times. V and J are TRBV4-3 and TRBJ2-3; D is undetermined. Trimming pared 0 bases from V and 5 bases from J, leaving 15 bases between. Per the germline V gene, CDR1 is LGHNA and CDR2 is YSLEER. The CDR3 extends over 16 amino acids. CDR3 protein: CASSQDWASLQDTQYF. DNA of the CDR3: TGCGCCAGCAGCCAAGATTGGGCCAGTCTTCAAGATACGCAGTATTTT.

This clonotype occurred many times. This chain connects TRBV7-9 to TRBJ1-2; a weak D match, TRBD1 (5 bases). The CDR3 contains 14 residues. V was cut by 1 base and J by 6 bases, with 12 bases left in between. The germline CDR1 and CDR2 sequences are SEHNR and FQNEAQ (reference sequence). The CDR3 here is CASSLGGEMDGYTF. Here the CDR3 DNA reads TGTGCCAGCAGCTTAGGGGGGGAAATGGATGGCTACACCTTC. The full variable domain, completed using reference TRBV7-9 and TRBJ1-2, is DTGVSQNPRHKITKRGQNVTFRCDPISEHNRLYWYRQTLGQGPEFLTYFQNEAQLEKSRLLSDRFSAERPKGSFSTLEIQRTEQGDSAMYLCASSLGGEMDGYTFGSGTRLTVV.

This chain uses TRBV4-1 with TRBJ2-3; D is ambiguous. This CDR3 region has 13 residues. Trimming shortened V by 2 bases and J by 6 bases, and 9 bases separated the two germline ends. Looked up from germline, CDR1 is MGHRA and CDR2 is YSYEKL. CDR3 sequence reads: CASSQIEGDTQYF. CDR3 DNA: TGCGCCAGCAGCCAAATTGAAGGGGATACGCAGTATTTT.

V usage is TRBV28 and J usage is TRBJ2-1; 9 positions match TRBD1. V shed 4 bases and J 8 bases; nucleotides not matched to a gene: 3. The CDR3 covers 13 residues. CDR1 and CDR2 from the germline V gene are MDHEN and SYDVKM. The CDR3 loop is CASSSGTGYEQFF. For the CDR3, the DNA is TGTGCCAGCAGTTCCGGGACAGGGTATGAGCAGTTCTTC. Based on the CDR3 plus reference TRBV28 and TRBJ2-1, the full variable domain is DVKVTQSSRYLVKRTGEKVFLECVQDMDHENMFWYRQDPGLGLRLIYFSYDVKMKEKGDIPEGYSVSREKKERFSLILESASTNQTSMYLCASSSGTGYEQFFGPGTRLTVL.

The chain couples TRBV29-1 to TRBJ2-7, with 12 bases aligning to TRBD2. The CDR3 totals 14 residues. The germline CDR1 and CDR2 sequences are SQVTM and ANQGSEA. Trimming cost V 6 bases and J 7 bases; bases outside gene matches: 10. The DNA for the CDR3 is TGCAGCGTGGGAGCTAGCGGGAGGGCGAGGGAGCAGTACTTC. This encodes CSVGASGRAREQYF.

There are a few counts of this clonotype. The chain combines TRBV19 with TRBJ2-6; D remains unclear. CDR1 is LNHDA, CDR2 SQIVND, per germline (reference sequence). CDR3 length: 15 residues. The V and J ends lost 4 bases and 0 bases respectively, with 7 bases between them. The CDR3 DNA reads as TGTGCCAGTAGTAAGGCGAACTCTGGGGCCAACGTCCTGACTTTC. Translation: CASSKANSGANVLTF.

This clonotype has more than one count but fewer than ten. The V call is TRBV7-8, the J call TRBJ1-4, with D unresolved. This CDR3 comprises 15 residues. Per the germline V gene, CDR1 is SGHVS and CDR2 is FQNEAQ. Trimming cost V 7 bases and J 0 bases, with 12 bases left between them. The CDR3 sequence is CASTLFGPTNEKLFF. The DNA of the CDR3 is TGTGCCAGCACCCTTTTTGGGCCAACTAATGAAAAACTGTTTTTT.

V usage is TRBV6-6 and J usage is TRBJ2-3; TRBD1 or TRBD2 may be the D gene (5 bases each). The length of the CDR3 is 14 residues. Germline CDR1 reads MNHNY; CDR2 reads SVGAGI (reference sequence). The ends were cut back, 6 bases at V and 4 bases at J, with 14 bases in the middle. The CDR3 DNA is TGTGCCAGCAGAACCCTCGGGGACGCAGATACGCAGTATTTT. Residues: CASRTLGDADTQYF.

This clonotype was observed a few times. The chain joins TRBV12-3 or TRBV12-4 to TRBJ1-4; D ambiguous. The CDR3 has 11 residues. Trimming left V 3 bases short and J 14 bases short, with 10 bases between. CDR3 region: CASSFGHDLFF. The CDR3 DNA is TGTGCCAGCAGTTTTGGTCATGACCTGTTTTTT.